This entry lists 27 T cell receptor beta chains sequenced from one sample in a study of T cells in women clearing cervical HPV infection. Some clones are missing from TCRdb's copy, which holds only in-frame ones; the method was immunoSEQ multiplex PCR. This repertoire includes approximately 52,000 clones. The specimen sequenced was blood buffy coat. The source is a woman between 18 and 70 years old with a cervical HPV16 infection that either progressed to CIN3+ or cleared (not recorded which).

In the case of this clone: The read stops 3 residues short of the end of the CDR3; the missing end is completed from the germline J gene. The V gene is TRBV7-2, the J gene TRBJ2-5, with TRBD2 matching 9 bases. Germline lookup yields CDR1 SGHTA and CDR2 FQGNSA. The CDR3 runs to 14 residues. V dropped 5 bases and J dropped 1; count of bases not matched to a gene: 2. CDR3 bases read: TGTGCCAGCAGCCGCGGGGGGGGCCAAGAGACC. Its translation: CASSRGGGQET. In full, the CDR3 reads CASSRGGGQETQYF. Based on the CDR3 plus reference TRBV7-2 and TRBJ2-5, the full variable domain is GAGVSQSPSNKVTEKGKDVELRCDPISGHTALYWYRQSLGQGLEFLIYFQGNSAPDKSGLPSDRFSAERTGGSVSTLTIQRTQQEDSAVYLCASSRGGGQETQYFGPGTRLLVL.

Here the CDR3 reads CASSLPGSPLHF. CDR3 DNA (partial): TGTGCCAGCAGTCTCCCAGGATCACCC. V usage is TRBV28 and J usage is TRBJ1-6, with no clear D. The read gets to within 3 residues of the CDR3 end, and the germline J gene fills in the rest. This CDR3 contains 12 residues. Germline V gene sequence: CDR1 MDHEN, CDR2 SYDVKM. Trimming stripped 5 bases from V and 10 bases from J, with 9 bases between.

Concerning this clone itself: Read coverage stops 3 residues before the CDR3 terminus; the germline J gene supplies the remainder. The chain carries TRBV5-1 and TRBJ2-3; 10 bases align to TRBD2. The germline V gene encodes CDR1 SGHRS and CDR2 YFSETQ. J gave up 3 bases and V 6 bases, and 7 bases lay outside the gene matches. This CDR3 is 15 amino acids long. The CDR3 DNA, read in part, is TGCGCCAGCAAGGGAGCGGGAGGGCGGACAGATACG. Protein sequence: CASKGAGGRTDT. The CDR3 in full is CASKGAGGRTDTQYF.

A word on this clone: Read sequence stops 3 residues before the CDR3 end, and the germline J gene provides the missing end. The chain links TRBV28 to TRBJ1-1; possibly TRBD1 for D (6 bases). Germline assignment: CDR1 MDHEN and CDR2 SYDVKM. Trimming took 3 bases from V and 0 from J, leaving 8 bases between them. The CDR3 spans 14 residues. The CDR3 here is CASSLRGMNTEAFF. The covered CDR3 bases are TGTGCCAGCAGTTTGAGGGGGATGAACACTGAA.

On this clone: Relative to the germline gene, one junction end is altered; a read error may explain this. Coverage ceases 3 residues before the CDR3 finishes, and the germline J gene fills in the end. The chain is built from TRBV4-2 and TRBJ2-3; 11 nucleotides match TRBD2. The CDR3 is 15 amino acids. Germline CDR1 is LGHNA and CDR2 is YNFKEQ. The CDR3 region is CASSRTSGSTDTQYF. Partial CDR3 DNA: TGCGCCAGCAGCCGGACTAGCGGGAGCACAGATACG.

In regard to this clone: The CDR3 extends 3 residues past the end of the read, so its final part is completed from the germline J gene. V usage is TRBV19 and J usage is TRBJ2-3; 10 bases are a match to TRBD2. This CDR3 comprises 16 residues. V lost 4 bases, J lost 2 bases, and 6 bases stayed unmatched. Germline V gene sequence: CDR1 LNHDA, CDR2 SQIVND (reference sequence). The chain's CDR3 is CASSTYSGGTTDTQYF. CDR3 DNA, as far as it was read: TGTGCCAGTAGTACTTATAGCGGGGGGACCACAGATACG.

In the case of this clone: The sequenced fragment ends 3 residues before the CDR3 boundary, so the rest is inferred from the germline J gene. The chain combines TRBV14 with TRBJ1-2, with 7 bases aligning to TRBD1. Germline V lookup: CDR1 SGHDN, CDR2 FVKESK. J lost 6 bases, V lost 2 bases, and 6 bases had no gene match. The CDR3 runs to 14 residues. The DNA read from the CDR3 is TGTGCCAGCAGCCAAAGGAGGGGGCTTCATGGC. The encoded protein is CASSQRRGLHG. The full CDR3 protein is CASSQRRGLHGYTF.

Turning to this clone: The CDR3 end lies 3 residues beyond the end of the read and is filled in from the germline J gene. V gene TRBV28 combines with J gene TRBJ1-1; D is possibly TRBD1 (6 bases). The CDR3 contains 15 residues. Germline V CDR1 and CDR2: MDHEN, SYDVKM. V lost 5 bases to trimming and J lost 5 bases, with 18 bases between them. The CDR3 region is CASSAPRGAWTEAFF. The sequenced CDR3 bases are TGTGCCAGCAGTGCCCCTCGGGGGGCTTGGACTGAA.

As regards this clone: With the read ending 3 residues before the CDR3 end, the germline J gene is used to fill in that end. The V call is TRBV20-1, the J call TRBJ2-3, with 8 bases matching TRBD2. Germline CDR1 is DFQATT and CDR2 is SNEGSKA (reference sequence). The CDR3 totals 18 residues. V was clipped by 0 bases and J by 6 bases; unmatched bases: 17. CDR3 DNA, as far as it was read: TGCAGTGCTAGAGATCGATCGACGGGGGGGAGCTGGAAGGATACG. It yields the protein CSARDRSTGGSWKDT. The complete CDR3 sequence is CSARDRSTGGSWKDTQYF.

Partial CDR3 DNA: TGTGCCAGCAGCCAATCCACCAGGGGAGGCGAGACC. Its translation: CASSQSTRGGET. The whole CDR3 region reads CASSQSTRGGETQYF. This chain connects TRBV3-1 (or the pseudogene TRBV3-2) to TRBJ2-5; D could derive from TRBD1 or TRBD2 (6 bases each). The sequence runs out 3 residues before the end of the CDR3; the remainder is reconstructed from the germline J gene. CDR1 is LGHDT and CDR2 is YNNKEL in the germline V gene (reference sequence). The length of the CDR3 is 15 residues. V lost 2 bases and J lost 5, with 15 bases in between.

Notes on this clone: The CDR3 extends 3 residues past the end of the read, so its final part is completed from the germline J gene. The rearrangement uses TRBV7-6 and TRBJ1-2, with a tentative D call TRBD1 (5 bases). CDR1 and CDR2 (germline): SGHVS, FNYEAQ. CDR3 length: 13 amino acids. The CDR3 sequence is CASSAARGVGYTF. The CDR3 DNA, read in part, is TGTGCCAGCAGCGCGGCGAGGGGTGTCGGC.

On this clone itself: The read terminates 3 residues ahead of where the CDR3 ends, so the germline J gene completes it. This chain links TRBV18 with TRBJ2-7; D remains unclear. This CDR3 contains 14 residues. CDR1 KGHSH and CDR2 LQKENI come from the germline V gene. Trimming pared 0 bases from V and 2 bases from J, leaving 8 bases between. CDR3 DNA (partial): TGTGCCAGCTCACCACCGGCTCAGACCTACGAG. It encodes CASSPPAQTYE. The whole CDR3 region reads CASSPPAQTYEQYF.

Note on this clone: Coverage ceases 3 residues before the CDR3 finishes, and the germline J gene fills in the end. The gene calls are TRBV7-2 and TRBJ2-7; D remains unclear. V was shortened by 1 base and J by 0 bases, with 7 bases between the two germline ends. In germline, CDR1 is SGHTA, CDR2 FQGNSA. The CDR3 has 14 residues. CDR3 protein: CASSLVASSYEQYF. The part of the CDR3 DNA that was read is TGTGCCAGCAGCTTAGTGGCCAGCTCCTACGAG. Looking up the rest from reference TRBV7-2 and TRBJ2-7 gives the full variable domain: GAGVSQSPSNKVTEKGKDVELRCDPISGHTALYWYRQSLGQGLEFLIYFQGNSAPDKSGLPSDRFSAERTGGSVSTLTIQRTQQEDSAVYLCASSLVASSYEQYFGPGTRLTVT.

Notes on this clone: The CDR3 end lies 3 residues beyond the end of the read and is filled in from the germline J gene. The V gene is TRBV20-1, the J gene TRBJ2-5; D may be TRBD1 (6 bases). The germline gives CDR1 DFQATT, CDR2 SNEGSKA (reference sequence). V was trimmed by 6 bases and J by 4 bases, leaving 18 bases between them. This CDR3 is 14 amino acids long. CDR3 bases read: TGCAGTGCCACCCAGGGGCCCGAAGGAGAGACC. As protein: CSATQGPEGET. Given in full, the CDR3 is CSATQGPEGETQYF.

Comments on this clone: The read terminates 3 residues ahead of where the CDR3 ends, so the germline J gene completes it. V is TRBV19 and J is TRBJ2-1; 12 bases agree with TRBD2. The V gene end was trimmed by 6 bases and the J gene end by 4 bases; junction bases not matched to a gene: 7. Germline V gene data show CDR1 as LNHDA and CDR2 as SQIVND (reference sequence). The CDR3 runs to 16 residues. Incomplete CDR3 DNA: TGTGCCAGTAGGAGTACTAGCGGGGGGCCTTACAATGAG. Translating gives CASRSTSGGPYNE. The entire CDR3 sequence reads CASRSTSGGPYNEQFF. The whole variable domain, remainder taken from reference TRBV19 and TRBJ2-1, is DGGITQSPKYLFRKEGQNVTLSCEQNLNHDAMYWYRQDPGQGLRLIYYSQIVNDFQKGDIAEGYSVSREKKESFPLTVTSAQKNPTAFYLCASRSTSGGPYNEQFFGPGTRLTVL.

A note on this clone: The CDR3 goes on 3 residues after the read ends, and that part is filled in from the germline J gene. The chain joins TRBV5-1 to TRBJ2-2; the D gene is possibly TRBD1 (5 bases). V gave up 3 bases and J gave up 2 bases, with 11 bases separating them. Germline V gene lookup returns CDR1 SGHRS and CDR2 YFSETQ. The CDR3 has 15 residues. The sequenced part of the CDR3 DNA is TGCGCCAGCAGCTCCGGACAAACTAACACCGGGGAG. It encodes CASSSGQTNTGE. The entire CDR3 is CASSSGQTNTGELFF.

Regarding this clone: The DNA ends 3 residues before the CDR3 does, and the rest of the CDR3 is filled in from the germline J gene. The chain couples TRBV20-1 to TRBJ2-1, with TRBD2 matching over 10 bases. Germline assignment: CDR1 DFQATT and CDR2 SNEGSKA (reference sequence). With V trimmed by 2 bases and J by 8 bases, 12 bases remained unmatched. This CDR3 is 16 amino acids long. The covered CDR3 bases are TGCAGTGCTAGACCAGCGGGAGGGCCGGTGTACGATGAG. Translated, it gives CSARPAGGPVYDE. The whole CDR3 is CSARPAGGPVYDEQFF.

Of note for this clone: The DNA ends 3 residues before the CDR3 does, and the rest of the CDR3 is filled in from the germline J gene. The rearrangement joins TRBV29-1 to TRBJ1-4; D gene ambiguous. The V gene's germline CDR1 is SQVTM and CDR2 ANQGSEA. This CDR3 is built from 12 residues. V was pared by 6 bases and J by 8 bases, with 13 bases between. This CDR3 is CSVAPTREKLFF. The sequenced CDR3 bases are TGCAGCGTGGCACCCACGAGGGAAAAA. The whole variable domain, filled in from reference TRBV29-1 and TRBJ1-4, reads SAVISQKPSRDICQRGTSLTIQCQVDSQVTMMFWYRQQPGQSLTLIATANQGSEATYESGFVIDKFPISRPNLTFSTLTVSNMSPEDSSIYLCSVAPTREKLFFGSGTQLSVL.

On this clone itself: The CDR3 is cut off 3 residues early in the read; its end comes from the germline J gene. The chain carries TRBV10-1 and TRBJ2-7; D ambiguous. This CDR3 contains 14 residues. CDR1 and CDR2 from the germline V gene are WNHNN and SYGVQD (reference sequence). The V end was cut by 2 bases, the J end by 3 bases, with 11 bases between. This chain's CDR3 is CASSEPDRLYEQYF. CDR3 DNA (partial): TGCGCCAGCAGTGAGCCTGACCGACTCTACGAG.

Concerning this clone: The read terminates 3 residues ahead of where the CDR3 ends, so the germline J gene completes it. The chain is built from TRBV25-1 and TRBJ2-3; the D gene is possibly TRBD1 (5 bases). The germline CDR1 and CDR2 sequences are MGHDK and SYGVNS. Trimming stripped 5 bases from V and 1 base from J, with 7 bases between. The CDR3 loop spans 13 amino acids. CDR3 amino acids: CASSPRGTDTQYF. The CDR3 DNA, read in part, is TGTGCCAGCAGTCCCAGGGGCACAGATACG. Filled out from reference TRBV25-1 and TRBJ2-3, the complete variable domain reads EADIYQTPRYLVIGTGKKITLECSQTMGHDKMYWYQQDPGMELHLIHYSYGVNSTEKGDLSSESTVSRIRTEHFPLTLESARPSHTSQYLCASSPRGTDTQYFGPGTRLTVL.

CDR3 bases read: TGTGCCAGCAGCATCCGCACAGGGGGCCACGGC. It encodes CASSIRTGGHG. The whole CDR3 reads CASSIRTGGHGYTF. The chain couples TRBV7-2 to TRBJ1-2; TRBD1 aligns across 9 bases. The sequenced fragment ends 3 residues before the CDR3 boundary, so the rest is inferred from the germline J gene. The CDR3 length is 14 residues. Germline V gives CDR1 SGHTA, CDR2 FQGNSA.

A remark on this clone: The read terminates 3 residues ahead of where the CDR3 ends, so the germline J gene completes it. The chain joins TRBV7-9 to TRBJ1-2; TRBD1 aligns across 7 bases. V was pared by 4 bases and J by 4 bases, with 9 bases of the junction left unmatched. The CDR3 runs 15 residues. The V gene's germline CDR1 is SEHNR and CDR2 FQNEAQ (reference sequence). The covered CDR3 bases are TGTGCCAGCAGCTCGGGACAGCAAGGTATCTATGGC. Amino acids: CASSSGQQGIYG. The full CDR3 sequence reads CASSSGQQGIYGYTF. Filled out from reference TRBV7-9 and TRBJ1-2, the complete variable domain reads DTGVSQNPRHKITKRGQNVTFRCDPISEHNRLYWYRQTLGQGPEFLTYFQNEAQLEKSRLLSDRFSAERPKGSFSTLEIQRTEQGDSAMYLCASSSGQQGIYGYTFGSGTRLTVV.

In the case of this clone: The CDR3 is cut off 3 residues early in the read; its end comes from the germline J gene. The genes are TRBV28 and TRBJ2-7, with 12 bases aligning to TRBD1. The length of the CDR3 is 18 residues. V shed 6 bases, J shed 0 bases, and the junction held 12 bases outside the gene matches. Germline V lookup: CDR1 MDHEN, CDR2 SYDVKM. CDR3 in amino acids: CASSPPGQGARSSYEQYF. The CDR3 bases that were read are TGTGCCAGCAGCCCTCCGGGACAGGGGGCGAGGAGCTCCTACGAG.

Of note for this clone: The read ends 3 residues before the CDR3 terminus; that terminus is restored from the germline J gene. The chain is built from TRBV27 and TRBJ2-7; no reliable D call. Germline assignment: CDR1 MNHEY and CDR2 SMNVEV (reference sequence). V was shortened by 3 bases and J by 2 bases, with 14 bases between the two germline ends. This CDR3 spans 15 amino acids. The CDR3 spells CASSFDSLNTYEQYF. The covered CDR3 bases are TGTGCCAGCAGTTTTGACTCGCTGAATACCTACGAG.

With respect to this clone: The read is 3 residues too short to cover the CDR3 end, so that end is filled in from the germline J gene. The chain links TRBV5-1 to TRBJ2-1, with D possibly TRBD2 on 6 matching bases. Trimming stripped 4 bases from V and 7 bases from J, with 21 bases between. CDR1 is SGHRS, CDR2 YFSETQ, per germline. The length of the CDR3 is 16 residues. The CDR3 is CASSPRGRGRNNEQFF. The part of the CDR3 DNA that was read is TGCGCCAGCAGCCCCCGTGGGCGGGGTAGAAATAATGAG.

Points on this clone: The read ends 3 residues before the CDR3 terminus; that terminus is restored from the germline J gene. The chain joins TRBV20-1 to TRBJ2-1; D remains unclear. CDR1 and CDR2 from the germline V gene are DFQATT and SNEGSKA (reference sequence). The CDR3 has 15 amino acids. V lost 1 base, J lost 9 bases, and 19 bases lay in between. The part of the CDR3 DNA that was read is TGCAGTGCTAGAGTCCGCTCCTGGCTTAAGGGTGAG. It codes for CSARVRSWLKGE. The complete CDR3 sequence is CSARVRSWLKGEQFF.

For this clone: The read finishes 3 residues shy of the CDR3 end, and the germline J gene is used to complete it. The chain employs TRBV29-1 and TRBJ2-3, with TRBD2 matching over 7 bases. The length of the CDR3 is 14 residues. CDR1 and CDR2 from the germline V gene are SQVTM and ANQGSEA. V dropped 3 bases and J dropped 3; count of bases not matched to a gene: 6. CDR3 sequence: CSVEGGSRTDTQYF. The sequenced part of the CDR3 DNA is TGCAGCGTTGAGGGCGGGAGTAGGACAGATACG.